These 23 T cell receptor beta chains share one sample of origin, sequenced in a study of blood T cell repertoires in COVID-19. The data were produced by immunoSEQ multiplex PCR, yet TCRdb's version contains in-frame clones alone and is incomplete. The sample holds 360,000 or so clones, roughly four fifths seen once. Sequenced sample: PBMCs or T cells enriched from blood (not recorded which). These receptors originate from a woman aged 45-60 years who had recovered from COVID-19.

The chain carries TRBV10-3 and TRBJ1-1; a weak D match, TRBD1 (5 bases). CDR1 and CDR2 from the germline V gene are ENHRY and SYGVKD. The CDR3 has 15 residues. V was trimmed by 4 bases and J by 2 bases, leaving 14 bases between them. The chain's CDR3 is CAISVYGHQNTEAFF. The CDR3, as DNA: TGTGCCATCAGTGTATATGGACACCAAAACACTGAAGCTTTCTTT.

The chain combines TRBV11-2 with TRBJ2-3; D gene uncertain. Germline values: CDR1 SGHAT, CDR2 FQNNGV. V was trimmed by 2 bases and J by 4 bases, leaving 10 bases between them. The CDR3 covers 14 residues. The CDR3: CASSLRVGPDTQYF. The CDR3 DNA reads as TGTGCCAGCAGCTTACGGGTTGGCCCAGATACGCAGTATTTT.

This sequence joins TRBV7-9 and TRBJ2-3, with 8 bases fitting TRBD2. This CDR3 is built from 16 residues. Unmatched junction bases numbered 7, after V lost 5 bases and J lost 0 bases. Germline V CDR1 and CDR2: SEHNR, FQNEAQ (reference sequence). CDR3 amino acids: CASSQWTSRSTDTQYF. The CDR3 DNA sequence: TGTGCCAGCAGCCAATGGACTAGCCGTAGCACAGATACGCAGTATTTT. The variable domain in full, with the rest retrieved from reference TRBV7-9 and TRBJ2-3, is DTGVSQNPRHKITKRGQNVTFRCDPISEHNRLYWYRQTLGQGPEFLTYFQNEAQLEKSRLLSDRFSAERPKGSFSTLEIQRTEQGDSAMYLCASSQWTSRSTDTQYFGPGTRLTVL.

The V gene is TRBV7-2, the J gene TRBJ2-7; the D gene is possibly TRBD2 (5 bases). This CDR3 comprises 14 residues. CDR1 and CDR2 (germline): SGHTA, FQGNSA. V was pared by 0 bases and J by 5 bases, with 11 bases between. The CDR3 here is CASSLAGGLDEQYF. In DNA, the CDR3 is TGTGCCAGCAGCTTAGCAGGCGGACTGGACGAGCAGTACTTC.

The rearrangement joins TRBV7-8 to TRBJ2-4; perhaps TRBD1 as D (6 bases). The CDR3 is 15 amino acids. Germline-derived CDR1 and CDR2 are SGHVS and FQNEAQ. The V end was cut by 5 bases, the J end by 8 bases, with 19 bases between. The DNA for the CDR3 is TGTGCCAGCAGCGCAAGCCAGGGGTTTGCGGACATTCAGTACTTC. Its translation is CASSASQGFADIQYF.

The genes are TRBV5-1 and TRBJ1-1; perhaps TRBD1 as D (5 bases). The V gene's germline CDR1 is SGHRS and CDR2 YFSETQ. V lost 1 base and J 1 base, leaving 11 bases between the germline ends. The CDR3 loop spans 15 amino acids. CDR3 region: CASSLLGGKNTEAFF. The CDR3 bases are TGCGCCAGCAGCTTGTTGGGGGGTAAGAACACTGAAGCTTTCTTT.

The chain employs TRBV5-1 and TRBJ2-3; 9 bases are a match to TRBD2. Germline V gene sequence: CDR1 SGHRS, CDR2 YFSETQ. The CDR3 has 14 residues. The ends lost 7 bases at V and 2 bases at J; junction bases unmatched: 5. The CDR3 DNA sequence: TGCGCCAGCGGTAGCGGGAGCCACACAGATACGCAGTATTTT. Its protein product is CASGSGSHTDTQYF.

The genes are TRBV14 and TRBJ1-1; no firm D call. The CDR3 has 14 residues. Germline V CDR1 and CDR2: SGHDN, FVKESK. V lost 7 bases to trimming and J lost 1 base, with 13 bases between them. In nucleotides, the CDR3 is TGTGCCAGCACTCCTGCGGGTTCGAACACTGAAGCTTTCTTT. Translating gives CASTPAGSNTEAFF.

The chain couples TRBV19 to TRBJ1-1; 8 bases agree with TRBD1. Germline CDR1 and CDR2: LNHDA and SQIVND (reference sequence). V dropped 7 bases and J dropped 4; count of bases not matched to a gene: 5. The length of the CDR3 is 13 residues. The CDR3 reads CASKIQGGTEAFF. The DNA for the CDR3 is TGTGCCAGTAAAATACAGGGGGGCACTGAAGCTTTCTTT.

This chain joins TRBV7-2 and TRBJ1-3; the D gene is possibly TRBD1 (5 bases). The CDR3 covers 18 residues. With 0 bases removed from V and 0 bases from J, the gap between germline ends came to 15 bases. Germline loops: CDR1 SGHTA, CDR2 FQGNSA. CDR3 region: CASSLAGQGGFSGNTIYF. For the CDR3, the DNA is TGTGCCAGCAGCTTAGCGGGTCAGGGCGGTTTCTCTGGAAACACCATATATTTT.

This chain uses TRBV18 with TRBJ1-2; D possibly corresponds to TRBD1 (6 bases). CDR3 length equals 14 residues. V gave up 2 bases and J gave up 1 base, with 8 bases separating them. The germline V gene has CDR1 KGHSH and CDR2 LQKENI. The CDR3 sequence: CASSPTGHNYGYTF. In DNA, the CDR3 is TGTGCCAGCTCACCAACAGGGCATAACTATGGCTACACCTTC.

The V gene is TRBV7-3, the J gene TRBJ2-3, with TRBD2 matching 10 bases. The germline gives CDR1 SGHTA, CDR2 FQGTGA. V lost 1 base to trimming and J lost 1 base; unmatched junction nucleotides: 17. This CDR3 is built from 21 residues. CDR3 sequence (DNA): TGTGCCAGCAGCTTAATACCGCCTAGCGGGAGCCCTCTGGTACGCACAGATACGCAGTATTTT. Its translation is CASSLIPPSGSPLVRTDTQYF.

This chain connects TRBV7-2 to TRBJ2-5, with D maybe TRBD1 (6 bases). Trimming took 5 bases from V and 5 from J, leaving 18 bases between them. Germline-derived CDR1 and CDR2 are SGHTA and FQGNSA. This CDR3 is built from 15 residues. The CDR3 reads CASSPDRFGAETQYF. The CDR3 nucleotides are TGTGCCAGCAGCCCCGACAGGTTCGGGGCGGAGACCCAGTACTTC.

On this clone itself: This specimen includes other DNA sequences encoding the same CDR3. The chain is built from TRBV6-5 and TRBJ1-1; no reliable D call. V lost 6 bases to trimming and J lost 1 base, with 9 bases between them. Germline V gene sequence: CDR1 MNHEY, CDR2 SVGAGI. The CDR3 loop spans 13 amino acids. The CDR3 coding sequence is TGTGCCAGCAGACGCACCGGGAACACTGAAGCTTTCTTT. It specifies CASRRTGNTEAFF.

The rearrangement uses TRBV19 and TRBJ1-2; TRBD1 matches 10 bases. Germline loops: CDR1 LNHDA, CDR2 SQIVND (reference sequence). This CDR3 is 16 amino acids long. J gave up 3 bases and V 5 bases, and 9 bases lay outside the gene matches. CDR3 loop: CASSALTGTGDYGYTF. CDR3 in DNA: TGTGCCAGTAGTGCTCTTACCGGGACAGGGGACTATGGCTACACCTTC.

This rearrangement joins TRBV30 to TRBJ1-1, with 11 bases matching TRBD1. The CDR3 consists of 16 residues. Germline assignment: CDR1 GTSNPN and CDR2 SVGIG (reference sequence). The J segment lost 5 bases and the V segment lost 3 bases, leaving 11 bases of the junction unmatched. CDR3 sequence reads: CAWRRKGQGDSTEAFF. CDR3 bases: TGTGCCTGGAGGAGGAAGGGACAGGGGGATTCGACTGAAGCTTTCTTT.

The rearrangement joins TRBV10-3 to TRBJ1-2, with a possible D match to TRBD1 (6 bases). Per germline, CDR1 ENHRY and CDR2 SYGVKD. The CDR3 totals 13 residues. V shed 7 bases and J shed 2 bases, with 11 bases lying between them. The CDR3 bases are TGTGCCATCAATCAGGGGTGGAACTATGGCTACACCTTC. This codes for CAINQGWNYGYTF.

The genes are TRBV29-1 and TRBJ1-2; D gene uncertain. CDR3 length equals 15 residues. Germline CDR1 SQVTM, CDR2 ANQGSEA. V dropped 3 bases and J dropped 4 bases, with 18 bases sitting between them. The CDR3 nucleotides read TGCAGCGTTGATTTGGTTCGGGAGCTCCGCTATGGCTACACCTTC. Amino acid sequence: CSVDLVRELRYGYTF.

The chain uses TRBV6-2 or TRBV6-3 and TRBJ1-1, with D maybe TRBD1 (5 bases). In germline, CDR1 is MNHEY, CDR2 SVGEGT. The germline V and J ends were trimmed by 5 bases and 2 bases, with 15 bases remaining between them. The length of the CDR3 is 15 residues. The CDR3 DNA sequence: TGTGCCAGCAGTCACACTACAGGTTTAAACACTGAAGCTTTCTTT. It translates to CASSHTTGLNTEAFF.

This clone has at least ten counts. The V call is TRBV5-6, the J call TRBJ2-5; unclear D gene. CDR3 size: 13 residues. CDR1 SGHDT and CDR2 YYEEEE come from the germline V gene. The ends were cut back, 6 bases at V and 5 bases at J, with 14 bases in the middle. The CDR3: CASTLLSGETQYF. Written as DNA, the CDR3 is TGTGCCAGCACCCTTCTCTCTGGCGAGACCCAGTACTTC.

This clone was seen once. The chain couples TRBV19 to TRBJ1-1; TRBD1 matches at 9 bases. This CDR3 contains 15 residues. Trimming removed 5 bases from V and 2 bases from J; junction bases left unmatched: 6. Germline V gives CDR1 LNHDA, CDR2 SQIVND (reference sequence). The DNA of the CDR3 is TGTGCCAGTAGTGCATTGGACAGGGGAAACACTGAAGCTTTCTTT. This translates into CASSALDRGNTEAFF.

The chain recombines TRBV5-4 with TRBJ2-3, with TRBD2 matching over 8 bases. The trim removed 4 bases at V and 4 bases at J, leaving 5 bases unmatched. The CDR3 covers 14 residues. CDR1 is SGHNT, CDR2 YYREEE, per germline (reference sequence). CDR3 loop: CASSPTGLADTQYF. CDR3 coding DNA: TGTGCCAGCAGCCCGACGGGACTAGCAGATACGCAGTATTTT.

This chain uses TRBV5-1 with TRBJ1-2; 9 bases agree with TRBD1. The CDR3 runs 14 residues. J lost 6 bases, V lost 3 bases, and 6 bases had no gene match. The germline gives CDR1 SGHRS, CDR2 YFSETQ. Written as DNA, the CDR3 is TGCGCCAGCAGCTGGAGGGACAGGGAGGATGGCTACACCTTC. Its protein is CASSWRDREDGYTF. The full variable domain, completed using reference TRBV5-1 and TRBJ1-2, is KAGVTQTPRYLIKTRGQQVTLSCSPISGHRSVSWYQQTPGQGLQFLFEYFSETQRNKGNFPGRFSGRQFSNSRSEMNVSTLELGDSALYLCASSWRDREDGYTFGSGTRLTVV.